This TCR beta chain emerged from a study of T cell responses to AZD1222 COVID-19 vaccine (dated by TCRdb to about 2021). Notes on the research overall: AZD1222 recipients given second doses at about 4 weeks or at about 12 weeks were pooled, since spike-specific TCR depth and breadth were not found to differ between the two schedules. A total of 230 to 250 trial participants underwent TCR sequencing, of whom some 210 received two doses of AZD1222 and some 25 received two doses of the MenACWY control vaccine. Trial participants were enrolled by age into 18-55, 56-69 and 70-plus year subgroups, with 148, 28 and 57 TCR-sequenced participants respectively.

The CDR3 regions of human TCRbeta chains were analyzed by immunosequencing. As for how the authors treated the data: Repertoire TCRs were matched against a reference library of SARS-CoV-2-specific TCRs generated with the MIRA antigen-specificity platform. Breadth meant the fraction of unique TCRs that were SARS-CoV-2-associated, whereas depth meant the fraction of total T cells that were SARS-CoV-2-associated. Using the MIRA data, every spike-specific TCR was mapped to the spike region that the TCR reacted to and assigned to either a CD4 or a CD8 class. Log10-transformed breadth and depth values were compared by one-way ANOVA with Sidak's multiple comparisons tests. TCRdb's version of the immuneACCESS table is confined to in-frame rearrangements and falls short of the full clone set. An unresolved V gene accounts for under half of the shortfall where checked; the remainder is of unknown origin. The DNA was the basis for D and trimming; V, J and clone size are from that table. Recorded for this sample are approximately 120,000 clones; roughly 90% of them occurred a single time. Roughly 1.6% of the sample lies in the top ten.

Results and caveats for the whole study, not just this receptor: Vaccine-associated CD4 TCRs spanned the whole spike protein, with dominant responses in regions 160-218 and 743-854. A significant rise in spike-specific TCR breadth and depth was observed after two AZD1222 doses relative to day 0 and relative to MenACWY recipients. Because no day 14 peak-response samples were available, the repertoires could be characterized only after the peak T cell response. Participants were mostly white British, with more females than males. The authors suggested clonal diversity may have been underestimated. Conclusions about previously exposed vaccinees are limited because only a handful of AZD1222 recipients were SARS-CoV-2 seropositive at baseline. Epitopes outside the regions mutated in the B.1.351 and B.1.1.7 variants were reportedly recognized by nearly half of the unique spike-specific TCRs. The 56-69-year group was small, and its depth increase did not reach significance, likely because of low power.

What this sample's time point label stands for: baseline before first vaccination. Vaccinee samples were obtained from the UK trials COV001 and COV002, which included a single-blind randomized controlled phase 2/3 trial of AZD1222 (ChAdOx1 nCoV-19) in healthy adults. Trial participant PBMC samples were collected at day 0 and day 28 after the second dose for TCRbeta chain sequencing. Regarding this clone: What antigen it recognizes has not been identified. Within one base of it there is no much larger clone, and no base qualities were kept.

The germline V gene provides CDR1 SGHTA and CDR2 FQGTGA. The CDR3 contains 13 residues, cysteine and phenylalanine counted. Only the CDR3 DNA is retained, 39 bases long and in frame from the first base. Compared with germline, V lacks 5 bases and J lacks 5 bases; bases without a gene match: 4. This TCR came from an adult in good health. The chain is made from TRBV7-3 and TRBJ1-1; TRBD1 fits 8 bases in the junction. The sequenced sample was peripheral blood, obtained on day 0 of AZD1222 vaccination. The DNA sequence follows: TGTGCCAGCAGCCTGACAGGGGAGACTGAAGCTTTCTTT. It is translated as CASSLTGETEAFF. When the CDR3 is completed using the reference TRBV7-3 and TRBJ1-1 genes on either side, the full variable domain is GAGVSQTPSNKVTEKGKYVELRCDPISGHTALYWYRQSLGQGPEFLIYFQGTGAADDSGLPNDRFFAVRPEGSVSTLKIQRTERGDSAVYLCASSLTGETEAFFGQGTRLTVV.